These T cell receptor beta chains were read from a single sample in a study of early T cells in non-severe SARS-CoV-2 infection. One entry per CDR3 protein results from TCRdb running MiXCR on the 5' RACE reads. The sample lists 75,000 or so distinct CDR3 sequences; around 15% were seen once. The sample comprised whole blood. The receptor set was obtained from an adult who was a healthcare worker with PCR-confirmed SARS-CoV-2 infection or an uninfected control (not recorded which). The CDR3 runs from the conserved cysteine through the conserved F or W. D genes are given only for firm matches. Clone size appears in some rows only: once, few, many, or a class for an expanded clone.

clone size | J gene | V gene | D gene | CDR3 protein | CDR3 DNA
few | TRBJ2-5 | TRBV29-1 | - | CSVEPPPAETQYF | TGCAGCGTTGAGCCCCCCCCCGCGGAGACCCAGTACTTC
few | TRBJ2-6 | TRBV13 | TRBD1 | CASSPGPFRGSSSGANVLTF | TGTGCCAGCAGCCCCGGGCCCTTCAGGGGGTCTAGCTCTGGGGCCAACGTCCTGACTTTC
- | TRBJ2-3 | TRBV5-1 | - | CASSLDGAHTDTQYF | TGCGCCAGCAGCTTGGACGGGGCTCACACAGATACGCAGTATTTT
many | TRBJ2-1 | TRBV5-1 | TRBD2 | CASSFGLAGAYNEQFF | TGCGCCAGCAGCTTCGGACTAGCGGGAGCCTACAATGAGCAGTTCTTC
- | TRBJ2-3 | TRBV6-4 | TRBD2 | CASSPTSGGAPDTQYF | TGTGCCAGCAGTCCCACTAGCGGGGGGGCCCCCGATACACAGTATTTT
few | TRBJ1-1 | TRBV30 | - | CAWSAGISNTEAFF | TGTGCCTGGAGTGCGGGGATCTCGAACACTGAAGCTTTCTTT
many | TRBJ2-3 | TRBV12-3/TRBV12-4 | TRBD2 | CASSTGTSATQYF | TGTGCCAGCAGCACCGGGACTAGCGCTACGCAGTATTTT
- | TRBJ2-3 | TRBV7-3 | TRBD2 | CASSFQGIAGVARRADTQYF | TGTGCCAGCAGCTTTCAAGGGATAGCGGGGGTCGCTCGTAGGGCAGATACGCAGTATTTT
few | TRBJ2-2 | TRBV6-2/TRBV6-3 | - | CASSLTRIRNTGELFF | TGTGCCAGCAGCCTCACTCGAATTCGGAACACCGGGGAGCTGTTTTTT
few | TRBJ2-3 | TRBV6-2/TRBV6-3 | - | CASINAGADTQYF | TGTGCCAGCATTAATGCAGGGGCAGATACGCAGTATTTT
few | TRBJ2-1 | TRBV7-9 | - | CASSLSSLGGNEQFF | TGTGCCAGCAGCTTAAGCTCCCTCGGGGGAAATGAGCAGTTCTTC
few | TRBJ1-1 | TRBV20-1 | - | CSARDGGNTEAFF | TGCAGTGCTAGAGATGGAGGAAACACTGAAGCTTTCTTT
- | TRBJ2-7 | TRBV6-5 | - | CASGRDTSYEQYF | TGTGCCAGCGGTCGGGACACTTCCTACGAGCAGTACTTC
- | TRBJ2-5 | TRBV20-1 | TRBD2 | CSARGKRGVQETQYF | TGCAGTGCTAGAGGAAAGCGGGGGGTGCAAGAGACCCAGTACTTC
- | TRBJ2-7 | TRBV7-9 | - | CASSPAWAGVTFYEQYF | TGTGCCAGCAGCCCGGCCTGGGCAGGGGTGACTTTCTACGAGCAGTACTTC
few | TRBJ2-5 | TRBV15 | - | CATSRDVGGETQYF | TGTGCCACCAGCAGAGATGTCGGCGGAGAGACCCAGTACTTC
- | TRBJ2-2 | TRBV25-1 | - | CASSLKGRAGELFF | TGTGCCAGCAGTTTGAAGGGTCGGGCCGGGGAGCTGTTTTTT
- | TRBJ1-6 | TRBV5-1 | - | CASSRGGDNSPLHF | TGCGCCAGCAGCCGGGGAGGGGATAATTCACCCCTCCACTTT